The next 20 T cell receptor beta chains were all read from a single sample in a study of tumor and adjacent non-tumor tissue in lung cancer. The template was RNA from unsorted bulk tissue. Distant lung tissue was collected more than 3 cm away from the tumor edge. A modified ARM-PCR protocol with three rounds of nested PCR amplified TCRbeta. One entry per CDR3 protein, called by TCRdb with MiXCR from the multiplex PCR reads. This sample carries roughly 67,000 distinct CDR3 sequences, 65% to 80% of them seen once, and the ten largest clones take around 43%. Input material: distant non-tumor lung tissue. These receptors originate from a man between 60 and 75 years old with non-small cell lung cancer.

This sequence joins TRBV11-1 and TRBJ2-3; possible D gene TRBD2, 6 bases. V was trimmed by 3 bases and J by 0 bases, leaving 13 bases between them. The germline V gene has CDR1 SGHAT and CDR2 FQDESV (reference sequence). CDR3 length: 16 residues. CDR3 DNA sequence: TGTGCCAGCAGCTTGACTAGTGTTGCCAGCACAGATACGCAGTATTTT. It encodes CASSLTSVASTDTQYF.

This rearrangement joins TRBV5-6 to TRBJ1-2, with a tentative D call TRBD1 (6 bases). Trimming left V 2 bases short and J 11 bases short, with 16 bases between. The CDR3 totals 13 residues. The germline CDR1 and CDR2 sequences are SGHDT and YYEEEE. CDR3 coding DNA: TGTGCCAGCAGCTTCATTAGGGGGTCTGGGTACACCTTC. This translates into CASSFIRGSGYTF.

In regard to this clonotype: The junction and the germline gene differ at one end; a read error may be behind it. Here the CDR3 DNA reads TGCAGCATTGAAACGGGTGTACAAGAGACCCAGTACTTT. Its protein product is CSIETGVQETQYF. The J gene is TRBJ2-5, the V gene TRBV29-1; unclear D gene. CDR1 SQVTM and CDR2 ANQGSEA come from the germline V gene. This CDR3 spans 13 amino acids. Together with reference TRBV29-1 and TRBJ2-5, the CDR3 gives the full variable domain: SAVISQKPSRDICQRGTSLTIQCQVDSQVTMMFWYRQQPGQSLTLIATANQGSEATYESGFVIDKFPISRPNLTFSTLTVSNMSPEDSSIYLCSIETGVQETQYFGPGTRLLVL.

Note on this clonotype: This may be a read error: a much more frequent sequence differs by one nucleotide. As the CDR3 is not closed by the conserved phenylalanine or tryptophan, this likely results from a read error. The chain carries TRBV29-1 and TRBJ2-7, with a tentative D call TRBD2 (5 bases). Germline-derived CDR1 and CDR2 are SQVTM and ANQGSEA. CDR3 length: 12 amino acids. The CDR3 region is CGVGGTGYEQYL. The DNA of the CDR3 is TGCGGCGTTGGAGGAACTGGCTACGAGCAGTACCTC.

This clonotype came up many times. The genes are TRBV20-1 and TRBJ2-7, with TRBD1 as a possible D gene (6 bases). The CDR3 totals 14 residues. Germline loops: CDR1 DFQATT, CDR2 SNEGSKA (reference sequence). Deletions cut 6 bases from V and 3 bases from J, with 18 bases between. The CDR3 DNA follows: TGCAGTGCCCCCTCGGACAGCCCTTTCTACGAGCAGTACTTC. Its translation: CSAPSDSPFYEQYF.

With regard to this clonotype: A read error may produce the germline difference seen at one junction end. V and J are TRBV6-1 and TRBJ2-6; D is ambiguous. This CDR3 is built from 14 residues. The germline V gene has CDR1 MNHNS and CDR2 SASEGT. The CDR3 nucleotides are TGTGCTAGCAGTGACAACTCTGGGGTCAACATCCTGACTTTC. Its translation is CASSDNSGVNILTF.

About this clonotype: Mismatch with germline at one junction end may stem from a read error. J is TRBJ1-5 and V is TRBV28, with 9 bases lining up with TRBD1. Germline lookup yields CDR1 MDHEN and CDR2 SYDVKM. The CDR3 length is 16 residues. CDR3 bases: TGTGCCAGCAGTATCTCCCCGGACAGGGGCAATCATCCCCAGCATTTC. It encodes CASSISPDRGNHPQHF. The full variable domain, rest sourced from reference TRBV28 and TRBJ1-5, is DVKVTQSSRYLVKRTGEKVFLECVQDMDHENMFWYRQDPGLGLRLIYFSYDVKMKEKGDIPEGYSVSREKKERFSLILESASTNQTSMYLCASSISPDRGNHPQHFGDGTRLSIL.

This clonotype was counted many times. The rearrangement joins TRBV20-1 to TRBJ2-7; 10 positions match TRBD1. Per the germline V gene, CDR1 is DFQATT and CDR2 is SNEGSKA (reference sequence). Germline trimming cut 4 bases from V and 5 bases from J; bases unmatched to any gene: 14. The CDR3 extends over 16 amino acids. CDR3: CSATSLWDRGWDEQYF. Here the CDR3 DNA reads TGCAGTGCTACCTCGCTCTGGGACAGGGGTTGGGACGAGCAGTACTTC.

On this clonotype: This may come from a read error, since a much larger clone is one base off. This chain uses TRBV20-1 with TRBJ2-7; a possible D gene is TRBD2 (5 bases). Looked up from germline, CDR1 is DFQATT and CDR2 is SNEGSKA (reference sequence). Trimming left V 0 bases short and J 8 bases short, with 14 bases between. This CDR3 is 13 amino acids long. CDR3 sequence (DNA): TGCAGTGCTAGAGATACGGGGTGGTACAAGCAGTACTTC. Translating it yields CSARDTGWYKQYF.

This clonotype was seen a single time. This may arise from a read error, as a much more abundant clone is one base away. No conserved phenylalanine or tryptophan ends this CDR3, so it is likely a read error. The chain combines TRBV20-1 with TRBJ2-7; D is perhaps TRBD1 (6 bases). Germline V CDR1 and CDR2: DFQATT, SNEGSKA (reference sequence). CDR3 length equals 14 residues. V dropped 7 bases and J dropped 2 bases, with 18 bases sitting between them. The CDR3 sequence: CSGFLRDNPYEQYY. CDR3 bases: TGCAGTGGATTTCTTCGGGACAACCCCTACGAGCAGTACTAC.

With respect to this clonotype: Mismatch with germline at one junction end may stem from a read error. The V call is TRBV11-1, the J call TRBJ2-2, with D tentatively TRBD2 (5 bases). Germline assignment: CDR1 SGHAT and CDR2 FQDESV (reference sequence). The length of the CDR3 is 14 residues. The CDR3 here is CASNYTSGTVEPFF. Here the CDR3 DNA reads TGTGCCAGCAACTATACTAGTGGTACCGTGGAGCCGTTTTTT.

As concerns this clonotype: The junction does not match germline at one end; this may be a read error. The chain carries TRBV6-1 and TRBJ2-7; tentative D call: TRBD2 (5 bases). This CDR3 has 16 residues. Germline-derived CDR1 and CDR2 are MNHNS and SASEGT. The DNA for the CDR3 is TGTGCCGGCAGTGAATCGGACGGGGAGATCTTCTACGAGCAGTACTTC. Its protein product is CAGSESDGEIFYEQYF.

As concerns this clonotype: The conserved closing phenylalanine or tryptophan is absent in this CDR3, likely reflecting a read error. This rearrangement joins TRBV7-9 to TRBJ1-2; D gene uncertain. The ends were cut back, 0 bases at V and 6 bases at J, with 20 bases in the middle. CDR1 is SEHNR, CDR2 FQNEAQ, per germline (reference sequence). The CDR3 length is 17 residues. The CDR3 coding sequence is TGTGCCAGCAGCTTAGCGACGGGGTTCGGGGTTCGCAATGGCTACACCCTC. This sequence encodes CASSLATGFGVRNGYTL.

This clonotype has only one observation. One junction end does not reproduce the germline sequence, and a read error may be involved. Here the CDR3 reads CSTDGSMGTDTQYF. The CDR3 DNA reads TGCAGTACTGACGGGAGTATGGGCACAGATACCCAGTATTTT. The V call is TRBV20-1, the J call TRBJ2-3; possibly TRBD2 for D (6 bases). The CDR3 sequence is 14 residues long. CDR1 is DFQATT and CDR2 is SNEGSKA in the germline V gene (reference sequence).

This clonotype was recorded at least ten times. CDR3 residues: CAWSVLYRGSVVGNEQFF. In DNA form, the CDR3 reads TGTGCCTGGAGTGTATTGTACCGGGGATCGGTTGTTGGCAATGAGCAGTTCTTC. This chain connects TRBV30 to TRBJ2-1, with a weak D call TRBD2 (5 bases). V lost 0 bases and J lost 6, with 24 bases in between. Germline V gene sequence: CDR1 GTSNPN, CDR2 SVGIG (reference sequence). CDR3 length: 18 amino acids.

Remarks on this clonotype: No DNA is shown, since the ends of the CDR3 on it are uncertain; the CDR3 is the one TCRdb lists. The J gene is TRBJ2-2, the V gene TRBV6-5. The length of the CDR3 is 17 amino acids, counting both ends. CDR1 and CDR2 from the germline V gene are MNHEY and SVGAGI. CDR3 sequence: CASSPSAERRTPGSCFF.

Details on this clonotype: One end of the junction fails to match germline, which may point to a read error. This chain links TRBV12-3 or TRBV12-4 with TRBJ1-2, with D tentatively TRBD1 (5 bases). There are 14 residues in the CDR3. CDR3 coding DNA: TGTGTCAGCAGTTTAAATGCAGGGCTGGGTGGCTACACCTTC. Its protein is CVSSLNAGLGGYTF.

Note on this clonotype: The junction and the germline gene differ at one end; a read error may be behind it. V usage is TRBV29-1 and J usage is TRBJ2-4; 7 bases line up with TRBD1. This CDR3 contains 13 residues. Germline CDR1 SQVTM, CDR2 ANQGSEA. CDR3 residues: CSDLTGEMNIQHF. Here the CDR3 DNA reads TGTAGCGACCTTACAGGGGAGATGAACATTCAGCACTTC.

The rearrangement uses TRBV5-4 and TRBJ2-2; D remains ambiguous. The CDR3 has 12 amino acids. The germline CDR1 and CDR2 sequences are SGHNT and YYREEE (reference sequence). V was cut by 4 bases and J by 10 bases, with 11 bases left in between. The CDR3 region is CASSGDTLELFF. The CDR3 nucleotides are TGTGCCAGCAGCGGGGATACCTTGGAGCTGTTTTTT.

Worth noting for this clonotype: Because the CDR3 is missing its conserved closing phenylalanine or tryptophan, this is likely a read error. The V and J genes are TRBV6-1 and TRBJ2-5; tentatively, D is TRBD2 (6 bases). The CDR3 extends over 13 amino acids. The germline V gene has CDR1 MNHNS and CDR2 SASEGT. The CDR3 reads CASSATSRETQYL. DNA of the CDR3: TGTGCCAGTAGTGCGACTAGTCGAGAAACCCAGTACTTA.